These 3 T cell receptor beta chains were all obtained from the same sample, sequenced in a study of blood T cell repertoires in COVID-19. Repertoires were generated with immunoSEQ multiplex PCR, while TCRdb's copy carries only in-frame clones and drops some. The sample has more than 85,000 clones; around 90% are singletons. What was sequenced was peripheral blood. These TCRs come from a woman aged 45-65 years with COVID-19, enrolled during active disease.

This CDR3 reads CASSGDGGNEQFF. The CDR3 nucleotides read TGTGCCAGCAGCGGGGATGGGGGGAATGAGCAGTTCTTC. This sequence joins TRBV13 and TRBJ2-1; perhaps TRBD2 as D (6 bases). CDR3 size: 13 residues. Between the trimmed V and J ends, which lost 5 bases and 7 bases, there was a span of 12 bases. Per germline, CDR1 PRHDT and CDR2 FYEKMQ (reference sequence).

The chain recombines TRBV5-5 with TRBJ2-3, with TRBD1 matching over 8 bases. Germline lookup yields CDR1 SGHKS and CDR2 YYEKEE (reference sequence). This CDR3 has 18 amino acids. V lost 1 base, J lost 0 bases, and 10 bases stayed unmatched. CDR3 DNA: TGTGCCAGCAGCTTGCCATTCCAGGGGGCGCGGAGCACAGATACGCAGTATTTT. As protein: CASSLPFQGARSTDTQYF.

V usage is TRBV28 and J usage is TRBJ2-7, with D unclear. This CDR3 has 14 residues. CDR1 and CDR2 from the germline V gene are MDHEN and SYDVKM. V lost 8 bases and J lost 0, with 14 bases in between. This chain's CDR3 is CASFSGSSSYEQYF. The DNA for the CDR3 is TGTGCCAGCTTCTCGGGTTCTAGCTCCTACGAGCAGTACTTC.